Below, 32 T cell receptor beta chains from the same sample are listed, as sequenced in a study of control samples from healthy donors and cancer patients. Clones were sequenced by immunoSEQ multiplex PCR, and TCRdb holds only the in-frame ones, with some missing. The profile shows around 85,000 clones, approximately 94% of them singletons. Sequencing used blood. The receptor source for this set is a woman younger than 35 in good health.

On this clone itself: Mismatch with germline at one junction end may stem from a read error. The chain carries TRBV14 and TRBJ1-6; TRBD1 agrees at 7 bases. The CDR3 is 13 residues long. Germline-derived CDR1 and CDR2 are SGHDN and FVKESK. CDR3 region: CASSKEGGLPLHF. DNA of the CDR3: TGTGCCAGCAGCAAAGAAGGGGGCTTACCCCTCCACTTT.

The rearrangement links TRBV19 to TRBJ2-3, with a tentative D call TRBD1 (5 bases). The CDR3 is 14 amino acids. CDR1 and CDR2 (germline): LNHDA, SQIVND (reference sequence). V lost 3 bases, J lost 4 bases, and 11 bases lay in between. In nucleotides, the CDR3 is TGTGCCAGTAGTATTAGTTGGGGCGCAGATACGCAGTATTTT. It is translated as CASSISWGADTQYF.

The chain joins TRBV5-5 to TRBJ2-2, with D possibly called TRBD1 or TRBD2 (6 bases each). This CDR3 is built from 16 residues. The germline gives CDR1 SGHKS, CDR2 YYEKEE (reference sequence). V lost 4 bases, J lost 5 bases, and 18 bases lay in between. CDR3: CASSVEQGAGTGELFF. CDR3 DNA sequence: TGTGCCAGCAGCGTCGAACAGGGAGCGGGTACCGGGGAGCTGTTTTTT.

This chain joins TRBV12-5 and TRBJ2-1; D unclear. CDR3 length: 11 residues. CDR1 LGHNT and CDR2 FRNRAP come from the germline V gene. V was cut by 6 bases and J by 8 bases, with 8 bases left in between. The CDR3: CASGDVYEQFF. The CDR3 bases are TGTGCTAGTGGCGACGTCTATGAGCAGTTCTTC.

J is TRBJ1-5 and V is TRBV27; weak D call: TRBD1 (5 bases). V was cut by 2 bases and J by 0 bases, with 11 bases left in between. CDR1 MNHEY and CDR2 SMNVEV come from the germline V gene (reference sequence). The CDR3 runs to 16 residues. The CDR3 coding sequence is TGTGCCAGCAGTTTACGGGGTGGGGCTAGCAATCAGCCCCAGCATTTT. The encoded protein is CASSLRGGASNQPQHF.

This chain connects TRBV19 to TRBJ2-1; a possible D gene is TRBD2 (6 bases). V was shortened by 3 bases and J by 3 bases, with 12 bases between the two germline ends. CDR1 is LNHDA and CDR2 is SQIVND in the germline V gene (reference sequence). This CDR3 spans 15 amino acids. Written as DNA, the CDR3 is TGTGCCAGTAGTATGATGGCGGGGAACTACAATGAGCAGTTCTTC. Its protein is CASSMMAGNYNEQFF.

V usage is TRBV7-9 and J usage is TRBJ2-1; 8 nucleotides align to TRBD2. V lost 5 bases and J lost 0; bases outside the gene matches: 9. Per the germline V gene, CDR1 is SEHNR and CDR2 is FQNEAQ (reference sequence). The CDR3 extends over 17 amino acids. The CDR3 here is CASSIPFAGGSYNEQFF. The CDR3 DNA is TGTGCCAGCAGCATCCCTTTTGCGGGAGGCTCCTACAATGAGCAGTTCTTC.

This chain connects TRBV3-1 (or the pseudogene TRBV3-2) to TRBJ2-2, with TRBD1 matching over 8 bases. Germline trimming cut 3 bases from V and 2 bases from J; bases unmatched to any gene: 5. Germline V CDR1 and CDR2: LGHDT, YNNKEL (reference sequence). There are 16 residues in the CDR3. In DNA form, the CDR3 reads TGTGCCAGCAGCCACCGACAGGGGTTAAACACCGGGGAGCTGTTTTTT. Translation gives CASSHRQGLNTGELFF.

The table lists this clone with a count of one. CDR3 sequence: CSVVSLGDTGRHEAFF. CDR3 nucleotide sequence: TGCAGCGTTGTTTCTCTGGGTGACACGGGGCGGCATGAAGCTTTCTTT. The rearrangement uses TRBV29-1 and TRBJ1-1, with D perhaps TRBD1 (5 bases). Trimming cost V 4 bases and J 7 bases, with 25 bases left between them. CDR3 size: 16 residues. Germline loops: CDR1 SQVTM, CDR2 ANQGSEA.

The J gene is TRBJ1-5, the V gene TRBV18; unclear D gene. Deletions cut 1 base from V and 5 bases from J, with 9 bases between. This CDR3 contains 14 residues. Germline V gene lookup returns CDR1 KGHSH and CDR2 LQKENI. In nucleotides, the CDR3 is TGTGCCAGCTCACCACTCGGTAACGATCAGCCCCAGCATTTT. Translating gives CASSPLGNDQPQHF.

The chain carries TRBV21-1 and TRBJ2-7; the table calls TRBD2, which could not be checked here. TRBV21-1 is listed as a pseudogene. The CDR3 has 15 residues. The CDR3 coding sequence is TGTGCCAGCAGCAAAGACTGCGGAGGGATATACGAGCAGTACTTC. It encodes CASSKDCGGIYEQYF.

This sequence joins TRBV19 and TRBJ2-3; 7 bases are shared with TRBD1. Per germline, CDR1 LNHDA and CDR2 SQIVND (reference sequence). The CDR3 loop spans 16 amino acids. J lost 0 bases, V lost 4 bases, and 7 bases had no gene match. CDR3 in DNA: TGTGCCAGTAGTACTTACAGGGGCCTAAGCACAGATACGCAGTATTTT. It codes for CASSTYRGLSTDTQYF.

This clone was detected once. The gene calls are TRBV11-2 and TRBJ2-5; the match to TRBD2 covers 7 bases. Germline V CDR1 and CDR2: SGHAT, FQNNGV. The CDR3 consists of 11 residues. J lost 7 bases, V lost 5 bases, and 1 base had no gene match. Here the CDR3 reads CASSPGGTQYF. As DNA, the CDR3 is TGTGCCAGCAGCCCGGGGGGGACCCAGTACTTC.

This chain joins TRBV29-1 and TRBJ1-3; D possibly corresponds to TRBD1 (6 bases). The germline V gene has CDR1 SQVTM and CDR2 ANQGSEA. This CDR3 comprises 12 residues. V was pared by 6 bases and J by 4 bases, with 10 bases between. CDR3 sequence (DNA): TGCAGCGTCGGGACACCCGGAAACACCATATATTTT. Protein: CSVGTPGNTIYF.

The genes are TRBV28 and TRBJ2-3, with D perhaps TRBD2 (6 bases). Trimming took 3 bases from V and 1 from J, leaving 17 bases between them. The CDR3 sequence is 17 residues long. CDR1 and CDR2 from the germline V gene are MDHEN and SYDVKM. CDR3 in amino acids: CASSLGATAGRTDTQYF. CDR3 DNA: TGTGCCAGCAGTTTGGGAGCGACGGCGGGGCGCACAGATACGCAGTATTTT.

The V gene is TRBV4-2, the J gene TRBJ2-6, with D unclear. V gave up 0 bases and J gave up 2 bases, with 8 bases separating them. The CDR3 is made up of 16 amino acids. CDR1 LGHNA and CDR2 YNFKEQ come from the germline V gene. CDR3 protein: CASSQDPRTGANVLTF. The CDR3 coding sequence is TGTGCCAGCAGCCAAGATCCCAGGACTGGGGCCAACGTCCTGACTTTC.

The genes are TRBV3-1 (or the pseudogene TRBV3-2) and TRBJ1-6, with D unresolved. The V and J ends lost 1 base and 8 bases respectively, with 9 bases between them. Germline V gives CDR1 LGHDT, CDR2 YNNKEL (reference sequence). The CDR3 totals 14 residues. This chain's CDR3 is CASSQGRMDSPLHF. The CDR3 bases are TGTGCCAGCAGCCAAGGACGGATGGATTCACCCCTCCACTTT.

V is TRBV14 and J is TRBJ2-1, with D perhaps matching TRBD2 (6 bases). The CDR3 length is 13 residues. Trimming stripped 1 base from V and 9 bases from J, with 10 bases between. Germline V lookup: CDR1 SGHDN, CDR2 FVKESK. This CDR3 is CASSQAPGGEQFF. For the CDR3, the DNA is TGTGCCAGCAGCCAAGCACCCGGGGGTGAGCAGTTCTTC.

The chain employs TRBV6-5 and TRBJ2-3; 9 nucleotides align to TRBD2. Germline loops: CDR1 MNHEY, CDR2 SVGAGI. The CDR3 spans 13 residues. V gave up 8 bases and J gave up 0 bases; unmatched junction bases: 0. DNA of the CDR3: TGTGCCAGCCTAGCGGGGAGCACAGATACGCAGTATTTT. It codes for CASLAGSTDTQYF.

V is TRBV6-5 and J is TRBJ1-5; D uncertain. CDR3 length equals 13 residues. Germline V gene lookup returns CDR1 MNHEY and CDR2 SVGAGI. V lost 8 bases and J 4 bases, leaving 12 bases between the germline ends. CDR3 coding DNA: TGTGCCAGCCTCGCCAGTAAGAATCAGCCCCAGCATTTT. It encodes CASLASKNQPQHF.

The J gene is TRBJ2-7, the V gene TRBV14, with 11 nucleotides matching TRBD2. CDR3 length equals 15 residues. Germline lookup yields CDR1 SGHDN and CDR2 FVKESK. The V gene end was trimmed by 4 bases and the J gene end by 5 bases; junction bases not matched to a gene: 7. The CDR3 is CASSPELAGDHEQYF. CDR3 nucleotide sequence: TGTGCCAGCAGCCCGGAACTAGCGGGGGACCACGAGCAGTACTTC.

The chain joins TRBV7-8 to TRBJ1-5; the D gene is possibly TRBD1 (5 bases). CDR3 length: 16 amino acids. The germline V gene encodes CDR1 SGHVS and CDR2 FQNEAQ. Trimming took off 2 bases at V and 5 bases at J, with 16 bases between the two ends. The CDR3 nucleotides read TGTGCCAGCAGCTTATTAGGGTTTGGGGGGGATCAGCCCCAGCATTTT. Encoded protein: CASSLLGFGGDQPQHF.

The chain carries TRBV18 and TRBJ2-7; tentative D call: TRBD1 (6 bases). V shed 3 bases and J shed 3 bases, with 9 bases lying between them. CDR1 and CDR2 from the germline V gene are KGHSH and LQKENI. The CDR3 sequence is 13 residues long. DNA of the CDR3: TGTGCCAGCTCACCGGGGGCCAACTACGAGCAGTACTTC. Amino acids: CASSPGANYEQYF. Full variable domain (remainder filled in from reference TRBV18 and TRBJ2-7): NAGVMQNPRHLVRRRGQEARLRCSPMKGHSHVYWYRQLPEEGLKFMVYLQKENIIDESGMPKERFSAEFPKEGPSILRIQQVVRGDSAAYFCASSPGANYEQYFGPGTRLTVT.

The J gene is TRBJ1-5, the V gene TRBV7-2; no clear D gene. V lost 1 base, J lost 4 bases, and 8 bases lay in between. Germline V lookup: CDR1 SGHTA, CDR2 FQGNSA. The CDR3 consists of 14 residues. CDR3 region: CASSLVTRNQPQHF. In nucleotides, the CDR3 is TGTGCCAGCAGCTTAGTGACCAGGAATCAGCCCCAGCATTTT.

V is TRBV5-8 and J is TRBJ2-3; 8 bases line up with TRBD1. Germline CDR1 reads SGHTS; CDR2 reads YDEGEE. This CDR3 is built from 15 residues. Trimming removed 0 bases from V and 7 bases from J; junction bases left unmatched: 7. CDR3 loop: CASSLGQGSGYTQYF. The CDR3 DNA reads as TGTGCCAGCAGCTTGGGACAGGGGAGCGGTTATACGCAGTATTTT.

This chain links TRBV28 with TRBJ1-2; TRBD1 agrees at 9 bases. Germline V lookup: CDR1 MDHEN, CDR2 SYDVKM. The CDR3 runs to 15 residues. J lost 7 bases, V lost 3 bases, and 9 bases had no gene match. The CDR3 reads CASSFGTGSFRGYTF. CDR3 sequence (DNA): TGTGCCAGCAGTTTTGGGACAGGGTCTTTCCGTGGCTACACCTTC.

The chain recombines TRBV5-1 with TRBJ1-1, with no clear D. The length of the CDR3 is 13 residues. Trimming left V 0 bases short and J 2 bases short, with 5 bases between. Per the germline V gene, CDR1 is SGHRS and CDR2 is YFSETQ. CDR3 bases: TGCGCCAGCAGCTTGGTTGCTAACACTGAAGCTTTCTTT. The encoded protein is CASSLVANTEAFF.

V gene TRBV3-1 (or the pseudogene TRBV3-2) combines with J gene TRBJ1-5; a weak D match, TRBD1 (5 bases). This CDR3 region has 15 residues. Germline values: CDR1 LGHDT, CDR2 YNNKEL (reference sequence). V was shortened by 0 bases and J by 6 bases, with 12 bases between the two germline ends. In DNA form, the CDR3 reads TGTGCCAGCAGCCAAGATGGGGGAAAAGGTCAGCCCCAGCATTTT. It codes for CASSQDGGKGQPQHF.

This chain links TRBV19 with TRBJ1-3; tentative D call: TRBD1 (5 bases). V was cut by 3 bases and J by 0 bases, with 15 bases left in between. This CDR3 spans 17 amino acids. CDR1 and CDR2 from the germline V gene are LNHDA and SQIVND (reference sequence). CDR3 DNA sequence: TGTGCCAGTAGTATGAAGGGGAGCTTCTACTCTGGAAACACCATATATTTT. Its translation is CASSMKGSFYSGNTIYF.

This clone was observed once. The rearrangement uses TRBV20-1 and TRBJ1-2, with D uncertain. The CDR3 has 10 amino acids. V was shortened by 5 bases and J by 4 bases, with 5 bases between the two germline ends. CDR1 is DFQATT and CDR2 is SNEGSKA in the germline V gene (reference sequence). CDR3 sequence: CSAPFYGYTF. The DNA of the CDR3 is TGCAGTGCTCCCTTCTATGGCTACACCTTC.

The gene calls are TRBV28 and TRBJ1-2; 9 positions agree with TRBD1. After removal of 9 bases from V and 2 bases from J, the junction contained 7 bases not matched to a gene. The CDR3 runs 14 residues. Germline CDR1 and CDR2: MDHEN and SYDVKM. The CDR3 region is CASGTGSENYGYTF. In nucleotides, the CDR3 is TGTGCCAGTGGGACAGGGAGCGAAAACTATGGCTACACCTTC.

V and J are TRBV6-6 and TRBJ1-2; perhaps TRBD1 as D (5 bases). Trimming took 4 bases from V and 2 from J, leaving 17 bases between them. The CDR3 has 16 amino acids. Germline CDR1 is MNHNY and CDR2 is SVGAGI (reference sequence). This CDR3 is CASSWGPRGVNYGYTF. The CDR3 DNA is TGTGCCAGCAGTTGGGGCCCACGGGGAGTCAACTATGGCTACACCTTC.